Listed here are 2 T cell receptor beta chains from one sample, sequenced in a study of T cell responses to AZD1222 COVID-19 vaccine. The method was immunoSEQ multiplex PCR; TCRdb's version includes in-frame clones alone and lacks a portion of them. The sample carries about 150,000 clones, around 90% recorded once. The source was peripheral blood, collected on day 0 of AZD1222 vaccination. These TCRs come from an adult in good health.

The chain employs TRBV7-2 and TRBJ1-6; perhaps TRBD1 as D (6 bases). This CDR3 has 15 amino acids. Per germline, CDR1 SGHTA and CDR2 FQGNSA. V shed 5 bases and J shed 6 bases, with 14 bases lying between them. The DNA for the CDR3 is TGTGCCAGCAGCCCACAGGGTTTTGGTAATTCACCCCTCCACTTT. It encodes CASSPQGFGNSPLHF.

V usage is TRBV6-5 and J usage is TRBJ1-5; D not certain. This CDR3 contains 14 residues. V dropped 6 bases and J dropped 1 base, with 10 bases sitting between them. CDR1 is MNHEY and CDR2 is SVGAGI in the germline V gene. This chain's CDR3 is CASRPSRSNQPQHF. In DNA form, the CDR3 reads TGTGCCAGCAGACCCAGCAGGAGCAATCAGCCCCAGCATTTT.